The 25 T cell receptor beta chains listed next were all sequenced from one sample in a study of T cell repertoires in cytomegalovirus infection. The antigens for these receptors are not known. Via MiXCR, TCRdb re-called the reads, giving one row per CDR3 protein. The sample contains around 120,000 distinct CDR3 sequences, about 24% of which appear only once. Sequencing input: PBMCs, sequenced either directly or after in vitro stimulation (not recorded which). The source of these receptors is a human donor in good health (CMV status not recorded). Some clones in this sample may be carry-over from other donors' samples.

V gene TRBV7-3 combines with J gene TRBJ2-1; D might be TRBD2 (6 bases). The CDR3 has 16 amino acids. Between the trimmed V and J ends, which lost 1 base and 3 bases, there was a span of 13 bases. The germline V gene encodes CDR1 SGHTA and CDR2 FQGTGA. CDR3 loop: CASSLRGSGIYNEQFF. CDR3 nucleotide sequence: TGTGCCAGCAGCTTAAGAGGTAGCGGAATCTACAATGAGCAGTTCTTC.

This clonotype was counted only a few times. The chain couples TRBV7-8 to TRBJ2-2; 9 bases are shared with TRBD2. This CDR3 comprises 19 residues. Germline trimming cut 1 base from V and 6 bases from J; bases unmatched to any gene: 15. Germline V CDR1 and CDR2: SGHVS, FQNEAQ. CDR3 region: CASSLDISGRQTFPGELFF. CDR3 DNA sequence: TGTGCCAGCAGCTTAGATATTAGCGGGAGACAAACCTTCCCCGGGGAGCTGTTTTTT.

The rearrangement uses TRBV19 and TRBJ1-5, with D possibly matching TRBD1 (6 bases). Germline V gives CDR1 LNHDA, CDR2 SQIVND (reference sequence). V was cut by 7 bases and J by 3 bases, with 10 bases left in between. The CDR3 totals 13 residues. For the CDR3, the DNA is TGTGCCAGTAATTCAGGGGCCAATCAGCCCCAGCATTTT. It specifies CASNSGANQPQHF.

This clonotype was counted ten times or more. The DNA of the CDR3 is TGTGCCAGCAGCTTAGGATACTACGGGGGGACCCAGTACTTC. Its translation is CASSLGYYGGTQYF. The rearrangement links TRBV7-2 to TRBJ2-5; TRBD2 might be the D (6 bases). Trimming took 1 base from V and 7 from J, leaving 13 bases between them. The CDR3 contains 14 residues. Germline V gene lookup returns CDR1 SGHTA and CDR2 FQGNSA.

At least ten counts were recorded for this clonotype. This chain links TRBV6-2 or TRBV6-3 with TRBJ2-5, with D perhaps TRBD2 (6 bases). The CDR3 sequence is 15 residues long. The V gene lost 7 bases and the J gene lost 1 base, with 16 bases spanning the gap. Germline V gives CDR1 MNHEY, CDR2 SVGEGT. The DNA of the CDR3 is TGTGCCAGCACCGAAGATGGGACTCCCCAAGAGACCCAGTACTTC. It translates to CASTEDGTPQETQYF.

The genes are TRBV5-6 and TRBJ1-2; 8 nucleotides match TRBD1. Germline V gives CDR1 SGHDT, CDR2 YYEEEE. This CDR3 comprises 13 residues. With V trimmed by 5 bases and J by 4 bases, 4 bases remained unmatched. In DNA form, the CDR3 reads TGTGCCAGCAGATTACAGGGGGGCTATGGCTACACCTTC. This translates into CASRLQGGYGYTF. Looking up the rest from reference TRBV5-6 and TRBJ1-2 gives the full variable domain: DAGVTQSPTHLIKTRGQQVTLRCSPKSGHDTVSWYQQALGQGPQFIFQYYEEEERQRGNFPDRFSGHQFPNYSSELNVNALLLGDSALYLCASRLQGGYGYTFGSGTRLTVV.

This clonotype was detected a few times. V usage is TRBV20-1 and J usage is TRBJ2-7, with TRBD1 matching over 7 bases. This CDR3 region has 15 residues. Germline CDR1 is DFQATT and CDR2 is SNEGSKA (reference sequence). The J segment lost 0 bases and the V segment lost 7 bases, leaving 12 bases of the junction unmatched. This CDR3 is CSVNEGALSSYEQYF. As DNA, the CDR3 is TGCAGTGTCAACGAGGGGGCACTAAGCTCCTACGAGCAGTACTTC.

V gene TRBV5-1 combines with J gene TRBJ2-1; D is perhaps TRBD1 (5 bases). This CDR3 region has 15 residues. From germline, CDR1 is SGHRS and CDR2 YFSETQ. Between the trimmed V and J ends, which lost 4 bases and 0 bases, there was a span of 11 bases. This chain's CDR3 is CASSPQGSSYNEQFF. DNA of the CDR3: TGCGCCAGCAGCCCCCAGGGTAGCTCCTACAATGAGCAGTTCTTC.

Many counts were recorded for this clonotype. The chain has TRBV7-9 and TRBJ2-5, with TRBD2 matching over 7 bases. The V and J ends lost 7 bases and 2 bases, in that order; junction bases with no gene match: 10. This CDR3 spans 15 amino acids. Germline lookup yields CDR1 SEHNR and CDR2 FQNEAQ (reference sequence). CDR3 sequence reads: CASTVGISGQETQYF. CDR3 in DNA: TGTGCCAGCACCGTGGGGATTAGCGGGCAAGAGACCCAGTACTTC.

This clonotype occurred once. The chain uses TRBV12-3 or TRBV12-4 and TRBJ2-5; D ambiguous. The V end lost 5 bases, the J end lost 5 bases, and 15 bases lay between the germline ends. The CDR3 is made up of 14 amino acids. As DNA, the CDR3 is TGTGCCAGCAGTCGGACGGGCTTGAGTGAGACCCAGTACTTC. It is translated as CASSRTGLSETQYF.

This rearrangement joins TRBV6-5 to TRBJ2-1; the match to TRBD2 covers 9 bases. The ends lost 0 bases at V and 4 bases at J; junction bases unmatched: 4. Germline loops: CDR1 MNHEY, CDR2 SVGAGI. This CDR3 has 16 residues. CDR3 in DNA: TGTGCCAGCAGTTACTCGCCTAGCGGGACTTACAATGAGCAGTTCTTC. It is translated as CASSYSPSGTYNEQFF.

V gene TRBV28 combines with J gene TRBJ2-7; TRBD2 matches 7 bases. There are 14 residues in the CDR3. Looked up from germline, CDR1 is MDHEN and CDR2 is SYDVKM. V gave up 6 bases and J gave up 4 bases; unmatched junction bases: 9. DNA of the CDR3: TGTGCCAGCAGGGGAGGGCCTGGAAGGTACGAGCAGTACTTC. Its protein is CASRGGPGRYEQYF.

A few counts support this clonotype. This chain links TRBV18 with TRBJ1-2, with D possibly TRBD1 on 6 matching bases. The germline V gene encodes CDR1 KGHSH and CDR2 LQKENI. V lost 5 bases, J lost 7 bases, and 14 bases lay in between. The CDR3 sequence is 13 residues long. The CDR3 DNA sequence: TGTGCCAGCTCAGACTACAGGGTCTCTGGCTACACCTTC. It specifies CASSDYRVSGYTF.

This clonotype was detected a few times. V and J are TRBV30 and TRBJ1-3, with D possibly being TRBD1 (5 bases). The ends were cut back, 0 bases at V and 0 bases at J, with 21 bases in the middle. The CDR3 loop spans 19 amino acids. Looked up from germline, CDR1 is GTSNPN and CDR2 is SVGIG (reference sequence). The CDR3 here is CAWSVRWGLILNSGNTIYF. CDR3 coding DNA: TGTGCCTGGAGTGTACGGTGGGGCCTCATTCTTAACTCTGGAAACACCATATATTTT.

In its sample, this clonotype was seen a few times. CDR3 DNA sequence: TGTGCCAGCAGCTTGTTGACAGGGGGCTTGGATCAGCCCCAGCATTTT. Residues: CASSLLTGGLDQPQHF. The chain uses TRBV5-5 and TRBJ1-5, with 10 bases matching TRBD1. V shed 1 base, J shed 5 bases, and the junction held 6 bases outside the gene matches. The CDR3 is 16 amino acids. The germline V gene encodes CDR1 SGHKS and CDR2 YYEKEE (reference sequence). Full variable domain (missing parts from reference TRBV5-5 and TRBJ1-5): DAGVTQSPTHLIKTRGQQVTLRCSPISGHKSVSWYQQVLGQGPQFIFQYYEKEERGRGNFPDRFSARQFPNYSSELNVNALLLGDSALYLCASSLLTGGLDQPQHFGDGTRLSIL.

This clonotype was counted between two and nine times. The CDR3 DNA reads as TGTGCCAGCAGCCTAAGGGACTCTTGGGGGGAGCTGTTTTTT. It encodes CASSLRDSWGELFF. V usage is TRBV9 and J usage is TRBJ2-2; D possibly corresponds to TRBD2 (6 bases). Germline assignment: CDR1 SGDLS and CDR2 YYNGEE. The CDR3 length is 14 residues. V gave up 4 bases and J gave up 8 bases, with 15 bases separating them.

The J gene is TRBJ2-1, the V gene TRBV6-6; 11 bases are a match to TRBD2. This CDR3 is built from 15 residues. Trimming at V came to 9 bases and at J to 0 bases, leaving 4 bases not matched to a gene. CDR1 is MNHNY and CDR2 is SVGAGI in the germline V gene (reference sequence). The CDR3 loop is CASLAGGSSYNEQFF. In DNA form, the CDR3 reads TGTGCCAGTCTAGCGGGAGGCTCCTCCTACAATGAGCAGTTCTTC.

With regard to this clonotype: One end of the junction varies from germline; a read error may be responsible. The chain has TRBV7-2 and TRBJ2-3; the D gene is possibly TRBD2 (6 bases). Looked up from germline, CDR1 is SGHTA and CDR2 is FQGNSA. CDR3 length: 13 residues. This CDR3 is CASSSTSTDTQYF. The CDR3, as DNA: TGTGCCAGCAGCTCCACTAGCACGGATACGCAGTATTTT.

J is TRBJ1-1 and V is TRBV5-1, with 7 nucleotides matching TRBD1. The CDR3 is made up of 14 amino acids. The V and J ends lost 3 bases and 1 base, in that order; junction bases with no gene match: 3. From germline, CDR1 is SGHRS and CDR2 YFSETQ. In DNA, the CDR3 is TGCGCCAGCAGCTCGGGACAGCCGAACACTGAAGCTTTCTTT. Its protein product is CASSSGQPNTEAFF.

This clonotype turned up a few times. The chain employs TRBV5-6 and TRBJ2-3; D not certain. V was clipped by 0 bases and J by 2 bases, with 7 bases between them. Germline values: CDR1 SGHDT, CDR2 YYEEEE. This CDR3 comprises 14 residues. The CDR3 DNA reads as TGTGCCAGCAGCTTGGACGCCTTCACAGATACGCAGTATTTT. Translated: CASSLDAFTDTQYF.

This clonotype was recorded many times. The CDR3 DNA sequence: TGTGCCAGCAGCCTCGACAGGCCGGGGGCCTATCAGCCCCAGCATTTT. It encodes CASSLDRPGAYQPQHF. The V call is TRBV6-1, the J call TRBJ1-5, with D maybe TRBD1 (6 bases). This CDR3 region has 16 residues. The V gene's germline CDR1 is MNHNS and CDR2 SASEGT. V was cut by 6 bases and J by 5 bases, with 20 bases left in between.

This clonotype showed up just a few times. A much larger clone lies one base from this, so it may be a read error. The V and J genes are TRBV11-3 and TRBJ2-3; D uncertain. V shed 1 base and J shed 4 bases, with 3 bases lying between them. The CDR3 is 12 amino acids. Per the germline V gene, CDR1 is SGHNT and CDR2 is YENEEA. CDR3 DNA sequence: TGTGCCAGCAGCTTAGTACCAGATACGCAGTATTTT. Residues: CASSLVPDTQYF.

In this sample, this clonotype turned up many times. The V gene is TRBV7-2, the J gene TRBJ1-2; TRBD1 aligns across 8 bases. The V segment lost 5 bases and the J segment 7 bases; nucleotides outside the gene matches: 9. CDR1 is SGHTA and CDR2 is FQGNSA in the germline V gene. CDR3 size: 14 residues. CDR3 sequence (DNA): TGTGCCAGCAGCATTTCGGACAGGGCGACTGGCTACACCTTC. It codes for CASSISDRATGYTF.

This clonotype was seen repeatedly, ten times or more. The chain couples TRBV28 to TRBJ2-7; D is undetermined. With 6 bases removed from V and 0 bases from J, the gap between germline ends came to 12 bases. CDR1 is MDHEN and CDR2 is SYDVKM in the germline V gene. This CDR3 region has 14 residues. CDR3 nucleotides: TGTGCCAGCAGCACGGATTACAGCTCCTACGAGCAGTACTTC. Translating it yields CASSTDYSSYEQYF.

A few counts support this clonotype. The chain carries TRBV4-1 and TRBJ1-5; D is undetermined. V was shortened by 0 bases and J by 0 bases, with 6 bases between the two germline ends. Germline V gene sequence: CDR1 MGHRA, CDR2 YSYEKL. This CDR3 is built from 15 residues. CDR3 DNA: TGCGCCAGCAGCCAAGATTTCGTTAGCAATCAGCCCCAGCATTTT. Protein: CASSQDFVSNQPQHF.